This T cell receptor (beta chain) was obtained from a study of OX40 agonist ivuxolimab in advanced cancers. As for the study in general: Partial responses were achieved by three patients: one hepatocellular carcinoma, two cutaneous melanoma. The study's findings and limits: Clonal expansion by week 6 occurred in CD4+ and CD8+ blood T cells (at 0.1 to 3.0 mg/kg).

V lost 1 base, J lost 6 bases, and 9 bases lay in between. CDR1 ENHRY and CDR2 SYGVKD come from the germline V gene. The CDR3 sequence is 13 residues long. Details on this clone: Its antigen is currently unknown.

Sequencing was performed with immunoSEQ multiplex PCR; in TCRdb, only in-frame clones are kept and a portion is missing. The sample lists 70,000 to 85,000 clones; about nine tenths were seen once. The genes are TRBV10-3 and TRBJ1-1; D call uncertain. Sample: CD4+ or CD8+ T cells sorted from blood, taken in a trial of the OX40 agonist ivuxolimab. The receptor comes from an adult with an advanced solid tumor such as melanoma, head and neck, liver or kidney cancer. The CDR3 protein is CAISEFDKAEAFF. As DNA, the CDR3 is TGTGCCATCAGTGAGTTCGACAAGGCTGAAGCTTTCTTT.